These 18 T cell receptor beta chains share one sample of origin, sequenced in a study of cytomegalovirus exposure and HLA in healthy donors. In the PCR, 60 Vbeta and 13 Jbeta primers were used. Sequenced by immunoSEQ multiplex PCR; TCRdb stores in-frame clones only, minus some. The table lists around 140,000 clones, 72% of them singletons, with about 3.9% in the top ten. Material for sequencing was PBMCs. The source is a man aged 50-59 years in good health and CMV-seropositive.

V gene TRBV2 combines with J gene TRBJ1-1; perhaps TRBD1 as D (6 bases). Trimming took off 3 bases at V and 0 bases at J, with 8 bases between the two ends. The CDR3 contains 14 residues. Germline V lookup: CDR1 SNHLY, CDR2 FYNNEI. The CDR3 reads CASSDRGMNTEAFF. CDR3 nucleotide sequence: TGTGCCAGCAGTGACAGGGGAATGAACACTGAAGCTTTCTTT.

The chain uses TRBV5-6 and TRBJ2-5; 9 bases agree with TRBD1. CDR3 length: 15 amino acids. The germline gives CDR1 SGHDT, CDR2 YYEEEE. V was pared by 4 bases and J by 3 bases, with 7 bases of the junction left unmatched. For the CDR3, the DNA is TGTGCCAGCAGCGAAACCGGGACAGGGAAAGAGACCCAGTACTTC. Its translation: CASSETGTGKETQYF.

This clone was counted a few times. The chain couples TRBV25-1 to TRBJ2-2, with 9 bases fitting TRBD1. Germline lookup yields CDR1 MGHDK and CDR2 SYGVNS. J was trimmed by 3 bases and V by 3 bases; bases with no gene match: 11. This CDR3 is 18 amino acids long. DNA for the CDR3: TGTGCCAGCAGTGACCCCGATAAGACAGGGGGATACACCGGGGAGCTGTTTTTT. It specifies CASSDPDKTGGYTGELFF.

This sequence joins TRBV19 and TRBJ1-1; D gene uncertain. The CDR3 has 16 residues. Trimming cost V 1 base and J 3 bases, with 15 bases left between them. Germline V gene data show CDR1 as LNHDA and CDR2 as SQIVND (reference sequence). CDR3 coding DNA: TGTGCCAGTAGTATAGGATTTCTCAGATCCCACACTGAAGCTTTCTTT. This sequence encodes CASSIGFLRSHTEAFF.

The genes are TRBV18 and TRBJ2-2; no clear D. The germline gives CDR1 KGHSH, CDR2 LQKENI. Between the trimmed V and J ends, which lost 4 bases and 6 bases, there was a span of 6 bases. The CDR3 is made up of 12 amino acids. The CDR3 DNA sequence: TGTGCCAGCTCACACGGAGCCGGGGAGCTGTTTTTT. Translating it yields CASSHGAGELFF.

The rearrangement uses TRBV7-6 and TRBJ2-5, with a weak D call TRBD1 (6 bases). V lost 5 bases, J lost 3 bases, and 10 bases lay in between. There are 13 residues in the CDR3. Germline values: CDR1 SGHVS, CDR2 FNYEAQ. The CDR3 here is CASSRQEKETQYF. The CDR3 DNA follows: TGTGCCAGCAGCCGACAGGAAAAAGAGACCCAGTACTTC.

This clone was detected only a few times. The rearrangement links TRBV5-6 to TRBJ1-2; a possible D gene is TRBD1 (6 bases). Trimming removed 3 bases at V and 2 bases at J, with 11 bases between. The CDR3 has 14 amino acids. Per the germline V gene, CDR1 is SGHDT and CDR2 is YYEEEE. This chain's CDR3 is CASSSLGHNYGYTF. The CDR3 DNA is TGTGCCAGCAGCTCGTTGGGACACAACTATGGCTACACCTTC.

This chain uses TRBV21-1 with TRBJ1-2; the DNA was not compared with TRBD1, the D call given in the table. TRBV21-1 is a known pseudogene. This CDR3 comprises 17 residues. The CDR3 protein is CASSKAGWDRANYGYTF. In DNA, the CDR3 is TGTGCCAGCAGCAAAGCGGGGTGGGACAGGGCCAACTATGGCTACACCTTC.

This clone was detected a few times. The rearrangement uses TRBV2 and TRBJ1-2, with a tentative D call TRBD1 (5 bases). Trimming took 2 bases from V and 7 from J, leaving 17 bases between them. This CDR3 contains 15 residues. Germline V gene sequence: CDR1 SNHLY, CDR2 FYNNEI. CDR3 region: CASSEQQRGMGGYTF. The CDR3 region has the DNA TGTGCCAGCAGTGAACAGCAGCGGGGGATGGGTGGCTACACCTTC.

The chain employs TRBV7-8 and TRBJ1-4; D gene uncertain. The CDR3 runs to 14 residues. CDR1 and CDR2 from the germline V gene are SGHVS and FQNEAQ. With 5 bases removed from V and 6 bases from J, the gap between germline ends came to 13 bases. The CDR3 coding sequence is TGTGCCAGCAGCAGTGGCGGCCTCTATGAAAAACTGTTTTTT. Its protein product is CASSSGGLYEKLFF.

This chain links TRBV6-5 with TRBJ2-1; TRBD2 matches at 9 bases. This CDR3 comprises 16 residues. The germline gives CDR1 MNHEY, CDR2 SVGAGI. J gave up 4 bases and V 0 bases, and 4 bases lay outside the gene matches. The chain's CDR3 is CASSYSSGGLYNEQFF. The CDR3 DNA is TGTGCCAGCAGTTACTCTAGCGGGGGCCTTTACAATGAGCAGTTCTTC.

The V call is TRBV7-9, the J call TRBJ2-5, with no clear D. Germline values: CDR1 SEHNR, CDR2 FQNEAQ (reference sequence). This CDR3 has 13 residues. V lost 3 bases and J lost 4, with 9 bases in between. As DNA, the CDR3 is TGTGCCAGCAGCTTTCCGCCGGGAGAGACCCAGTACTTC. Its protein product is CASSFPPGETQYF.

The rearrangement joins TRBV5-6 to TRBJ2-7; D is possibly TRBD1 (5 bases). Trimming shortened V by 6 bases and J by 0 bases, and 13 bases separated the two germline ends. The CDR3 extends over 14 amino acids. Germline V gene lookup returns CDR1 SGHDT and CDR2 YYEEEE. The CDR3 here is CASNPRAVSYEQYF. CDR3 nucleotides: TGTGCCAGCAACCCCAGGGCCGTCTCCTACGAGCAGTACTTC.

The chain uses TRBV5-1 and TRBJ1-2, with 10 bases fitting TRBD1. This CDR3 is 15 amino acids long. The V gene end was trimmed by 4 bases and the J gene end by 5 bases; junction bases not matched to a gene: 8. Germline V gene data show CDR1 as SGHRS and CDR2 as YFSETQ. CDR3 amino acids: CASSPPGTGAYGYTF. CDR3 coding DNA: TGCGCCAGCAGCCCACCGGGGACAGGGGCTTATGGCTACACCTTC.

A single count supports this clone. This rearrangement joins TRBV27 to TRBJ1-1; D is undetermined. The germline V gene encodes CDR1 MNHEY and CDR2 SMNVEV (reference sequence). The CDR3 runs to 11 residues. The V gene lost 6 bases and the J gene lost 0 bases, with 2 bases spanning the gap. The CDR3 region is CASSMNTEAFF. The DNA of the CDR3 is TGTGCCAGCAGCATGAACACTGAAGCTTTCTTT.

The chain employs TRBV6-1 and TRBJ1-6; 10 nucleotides line up with TRBD1. The CDR3 is made up of 14 amino acids. Losses at the gene ends were 7 bases for V and 8 bases for J; bases not matched to a gene: 5. CDR1 is MNHNS, CDR2 SASEGT, per germline. The CDR3 sequence: CASTTTGGDSPLHF. CDR3 sequence (DNA): TGTGCCAGCACAACGACAGGGGGCGATTCACCCCTCCACTTT.

J is TRBJ1-2 and V is TRBV18, with TRBD1 identical over 9 bases. In germline, CDR1 is KGHSH, CDR2 LQKENI. This CDR3 has 14 amino acids. V was clipped by 5 bases and J by 7 bases; unmatched bases: 8. Here the CDR3 reads CASSSRTGEVGYTF. CDR3 sequence (DNA): TGTGCCAGCTCATCAAGGACAGGGGAGGTTGGCTACACCTTC.

The rearrangement uses TRBV7-9 and TRBJ1-2, with 8 bases that match TRBD1. Losses at the gene ends were 6 bases for V and 4 bases for J; bases not matched to a gene: 7. The CDR3 covers 14 residues. Germline assignment: CDR1 SEHNR and CDR2 FQNEAQ (reference sequence). The CDR3 loop is CASSRQGAGYGYTF. The CDR3 DNA follows: TGTGCCAGCAGTCGGCAGGGGGCGGGCTATGGCTACACCTTC. Filled out from reference TRBV7-9 and TRBJ1-2, the complete variable domain reads DTGVSQNPRHKITKRGQNVTFRCDPISEHNRLYWYRQTLGQGPEFLTYFQNEAQLEKSRLLSDRFSAERPKGSFSTLEIQRTEQGDSAMYLCASSRQGAGYGYTFGSGTRLTVV.